These 8 T cell receptor beta chains were sequenced from one sample in a study of cytomegalovirus exposure and HLA in healthy donors. With 60 Vbeta and 13 Jbeta primers, the PCR was carried out. TCRdb's table, derived via immunoSEQ multiplex PCR, lists solely in-frame clones and lacks some. The data contain 100,000 to 150,000 clones, roughly 80% of them singletons. Sequences were obtained from PBMCs. These receptor sequences come from a man between 18 and 29 years old in good health and CMV-seropositive.

This chain links TRBV18 with TRBJ2-1, with D hard to call. V shed 3 bases and J shed 0 bases, with 12 bases lying between them. This CDR3 comprises 16 residues. Germline values: CDR1 KGHSH, CDR2 LQKENI. The CDR3 is CASSPGQPSSYNEQFF. CDR3 DNA: TGTGCCAGCTCACCTGGGCAGCCGAGCTCCTACAATGAGCAGTTCTTC.

J is TRBJ1-2 and V is TRBV27; 7 bases map to TRBD1. Germline V gives CDR1 MNHEY, CDR2 SMNVEV (reference sequence). J gave up 0 bases and V 6 bases, and 19 bases lay outside the gene matches. The CDR3 totals 19 residues. The CDR3 region has the DNA TGTGCCAGCAGGACGAGACTCGGGACAGCTCAAAATGCTAACTATGGCTACACCTTC. Protein product: CASRTRLGTAQNANYGYTF.

This clone was recorded only once. J is TRBJ2-7 and V is TRBV14; D may be TRBD2 (6 bases). V lost 3 bases and J lost 6, with 6 bases in between. This CDR3 has 11 residues. Looked up from germline, CDR1 is SGHDN and CDR2 is FVKESK. The CDR3 DNA is TGTGCCAGCAGCCACGGGGGCGAGCAGTACTTC. It encodes CASSHGGEQYF.

This chain joins TRBV2 and TRBJ2-3, with a possible D match to TRBD1 (5 bases). Germline assignment: CDR1 SNHLY and CDR2 FYNNEI. This CDR3 comprises 15 residues. Trimming pared 6 bases from V and 3 bases from J, leaving 16 bases between. The CDR3 loop is CASRVRGFGTDTQYF. As DNA, the CDR3 is TGTGCCAGCAGAGTTAGGGGCTTTGGTACAGATACGCAGTATTTT.

This chain links TRBV27 with TRBJ2-5; no definite D call. Germline CDR1 is MNHEY and CDR2 is SMNVEV (reference sequence). Trimming took off 5 bases at V and 2 bases at J, with 9 bases between the two ends. The CDR3 is 13 residues long. CDR3 in DNA: TGTGCCAGCAGTCCTACCGGGCAAGAGACCCAGTACTTC. As protein: CASSPTGQETQYF.

V and J are TRBV18 and TRBJ1-6; D gene ambiguous. The CDR3 is 15 amino acids. V was shortened by 1 base and J by 5 bases, with 9 bases between the two germline ends. CDR1 is KGHSH and CDR2 is LQKENI in the germline V gene. The CDR3 here is CASSPQAGDNSPLHF. CDR3 nucleotides: TGTGCCAGCTCACCACAGGCAGGTGATAATTCACCCCTCCACTTT.

The chain joins TRBV11-2 to TRBJ1-4; 7 nucleotides align to TRBD1. Germline lookup yields CDR1 SGHAT and CDR2 FQNNGV. This CDR3 spans 14 amino acids. The junction had 8 bases not matched to a gene; V was cut back by 5 bases and J by 8 bases. The CDR3 is CASSRDRVKEKLFF. CDR3 DNA: TGTGCCAGCAGCCGCGACAGGGTGAAAGAAAAACTGTTTTTT.

This rearrangement joins TRBV9 to TRBJ1-3; D unclear. Germline assignment: CDR1 SGDLS and CDR2 YYNGEE. Trimming shortened V by 3 bases and J by 5 bases, and 6 bases separated the two germline ends. The CDR3 loop spans 12 amino acids. The CDR3 nucleotides read TGTGCCAGCAGCGGGTACAGAAACACCATATATTTT. Translating it yields CASSGYRNTIYF.